The rows below give T cell receptor beta chains drawn from one sample of a study of blood T cell repertoires in COVID-19. TCRdb's table, derived via immunoSEQ multiplex PCR, lists solely in-frame clones and lacks some. Here the sample spans fewer than 350,000 clones, around 90% being singletons. The sequenced material came from PBMCs or T cells enriched from blood (not recorded which). These TCRs come from a woman aged 30 to 39 who had recovered from COVID-19. CDR3s include the opening cysteine and the closing phenylalanine or tryptophan. The D gene is left open where the match is weak. A clone size is listed for some rows: how often the clone was seen (once, few, many), or a class if it is expanded.

J gene: TRBJ1-3
D gene: NA
clone size: NA
V gene: TRBV7-8
CDR3 protein: CASSLRDPSGNTIYF
CDR3 DNA: TGTGCCAGCAGCTTACGGGATCCCTCTGGAAACACCATATATTTT

J gene: TRBJ2-3
D gene: NA
clone size: NA
V gene: TRBV7-6
CDR3 protein: CASSLEQFSTDTQYF
CDR3 DNA: TGTGCCAGCAGCTTAGAACAGTTTAGCACAGATACGCAGTATTTT

J gene: TRBJ2-7
D gene: NA
clone size: NA
V gene: TRBV7-9
CDR3 protein: CASSLPSLDYEQYF
CDR3 DNA: TGTGCCAGCAGCCTACCGTCGCTCGACTACGAGCAGTACTTC

J gene: TRBJ1-1
D gene: NA
clone size: NA
V gene: TRBV7-6
CDR3 protein: CASSPFPGAGRRTEAFF
CDR3 DNA: TGTGCCAGCAGCCCCTTCCCTGGGGCAGGGCGAAGGACTGAAGCTTTCTTT

J gene: TRBJ1-1
D gene: NA
clone size: NA
V gene: TRBV5-1
CDR3 protein: CASGAGPTLNTEAFF
CDR3 DNA: TGCGCCAGCGGGGCGGGACCGACTTTAAACACTGAAGCTTTCTTT

J gene: TRBJ2-7
D gene: NA
clone size: once
V gene: TRBV10-3
CDR3 protein: CAISERFMPGTTFSYEQYF
CDR3 DNA: TGTGCCATCAGTGAGCGATTTATGCCCGGGACAACCTTTTCCTACGAGCAGTACTTC

J gene: TRBJ2-5
D gene: TRBD1
clone size: NA
V gene: TRBV4-1
CDR3 protein: CASSQVITGGEETQYF
CDR3 DNA: TGCGCCAGCAGCCAAGTCATAACAGGGGGCGAAGAGACCCAGTACTTC

J gene: TRBJ2-7
D gene: NA
clone size: NA
V gene: TRBV5-1
CDR3 protein: CASSPAGSYEQYF
CDR3 DNA: TGCGCCAGCAGCCCCGCAGGGTCCTACGAGCAGTACTTC

J gene: TRBJ2-3
D gene: TRBD2
clone size: NA
V gene: TRBV7-2
CDR3 protein: CASSRTSGGPSRTPDTQYF
CDR3 DNA: TGTGCCAGCAGCAGGACTAGCGGGGGGCCTTCCCGCACCCCGGATACGCAGTATTTT

J gene: TRBJ2-7
D gene: NA
clone size: few
V gene: TRBV7-9
CDR3 protein: CASSLQGYEQYF
CDR3 DNA: TGTGCCAGCAGCCTACAGGGCTACGAGCAGTACTTC

J gene: TRBJ1-4
D gene: TRBD1
clone size: NA
V gene: TRBV27
CDR3 protein: CASSLDRANEKLFF
CDR3 DNA: TGTGCCAGCAGCCTGGACAGGGCTAATGAAAAACTGTTTTTT

J gene: TRBJ2-3
D gene: NA
clone size: NA
V gene: TRBV7-9
CDR3 protein: CASSHRVSSTDTQYF
CDR3 DNA: TGTGCCAGCAGCCACAGGGTTTCTAGCACAGATACGCAGTATTTT

J gene: TRBJ1-3
D gene: NA
clone size: NA
V gene: TRBV7-9
CDR3 protein: CASSPGWRAGNTIYF
CDR3 DNA: TGTGCCAGCAGCCCAGGGTGGAGGGCTGGAAACACCATATATTTT

J gene: TRBJ2-3
D gene: NA
clone size: NA
V gene: TRBV9
CDR3 protein: CASSVSGIRTDTQYF
CDR3 DNA: TGTGCCAGCAGCGTCTCGGGAATTAGGACAGATACGCAGTATTTT

J gene: TRBJ1-2
D gene: TRBD1
clone size: NA
V gene: TRBV4-3
CDR3 protein: CASSPQGAYGYTF
CDR3 DNA: TGCGCCAGCAGCCCGCAGGGGGCCTATGGCTACACCTTC

J gene: TRBJ2-5
D gene: TRBD2
clone size: few
V gene: TRBV11-2
CDR3 protein: CASSLDGLAGSRVETQYF
CDR3 DNA: TGTGCCAGCAGCTTAGATGGACTAGCGGGGAGTAGGGTAGAGACCCAGTACTTC

J gene: TRBJ2-1
D gene: TRBD1
clone size: NA
V gene: TRBV24-1
CDR3 protein: CATSDSQGAGHNEQFF
CDR3 DNA: TGTGCCACCAGTGATTCACAGGGGGCGGGTCACAATGAGCAGTTCTTC

J gene: TRBJ1-2
D gene: TRBD1
clone size: NA
V gene: TRBV7-8
CDR3 protein: CASSPETGHGYTF
CDR3 DNA: TGTGCCAGCAGCCCCGAGACAGGGCACGGCTACACCTTC

J gene: TRBJ1-4
D gene: NA
clone size: NA
V gene: TRBV18
CDR3 protein: CASSSLTGWVGATNEKLFF
CDR3 DNA: TGTGCCAGCTCATCCCTGACAGGATGGGTTGGGGCAACTAATGAAAAACTGTTTTTT

J gene: TRBJ1-1
D gene: NA
clone size: NA
V gene: TRBV5-4
CDR3 protein: CASSTGGGSARPEAFF
CDR3 DNA: TGTGCCAGCAGTACCGGGGGAGGATCGGCGAGGCCTGAAGCTTTCTTT

J gene: TRBJ1-2
D gene: NA
clone size: NA
V gene: TRBV11-3
CDR3 protein: CASSLDNGARRGYTF
CDR3 DNA: TGTGCCAGCAGCTTAGATAACGGCGCCCGGCGGGGCTACACCTTC

J gene: TRBJ1-1
D gene: TRBD1
clone size: NA
V gene: TRBV9
CDR3 protein: CASSSGRGLAEAFF
CDR3 DNA: TGTGCCAGCAGCTCCGGGAGGGGGCTAGCTGAAGCTTTCTTT

J gene: TRBJ1-2
D gene: NA
clone size: NA
V gene: TRBV2
CDR3 protein: CASSESGGHGYTF
CDR3 DNA: TGTGCCAGCAGTGAATCGGGGGGCCATGGCTACACCTTC

J gene: TRBJ1-1
D gene: TRBD1
clone size: once
V gene: TRBV7-8
CDR3 protein: CASSARPGQGYTEAFF
CDR3 DNA: TGTGCCAGCAGCGCCCGTCCGGGACAGGGTTACACTGAAGCTTTCTTT

J gene: TRBJ1-5
D gene: TRBD1
clone size: NA
V gene: TRBV24-1
CDR3 protein: CATSDTGQNQPQHF
CDR3 DNA: TGTGCCACCAGTGATACGGGACAGAATCAGCCCCAGCATTTT

J gene: TRBJ2-3
D gene: TRBD2
clone size: NA
V gene: TRBV4-2
CDR3 protein: CASRTSGDTDTQYF
CDR3 DNA: TGTGCCAGTCGGACTAGCGGGGACACAGATACGCAGTATTTT

J gene: TRBJ1-2
D gene: NA
clone size: NA
V gene: TRBV7-8
CDR3 protein: CASSPDTAYGYTF
CDR3 DNA: TGTGCCAGCAGCCCGGACACCGCCTATGGCTACACCTTC

J gene: TRBJ1-4
D gene: NA
clone size: NA
V gene: TRBV27
CDR3 protein: CASSPGGHRVGNEKLFF
CDR3 DNA: TGTGCCAGCAGCCCGGGGGGCCACAGGGTCGGTAATGAAAAACTGTTTTTT

J gene: TRBJ1-1
D gene: NA
clone size: NA
V gene: TRBV10-2
CDR3 protein: CASSEYRFTEAFF
CDR3 DNA: TGCGCCAGCAGTGAATATCGGTTCACTGAAGCTTTCTTT

J gene: TRBJ1-5
D gene: NA
clone size: NA
V gene: TRBV28
CDR3 protein: CASSLGSTRAGAGNQPQHF
CDR3 DNA: TGTGCCAGCAGTTTAGGGTCAACTCGGGCGGGGGCCGGCAATCAGCCCCAGCATTTT

J gene: TRBJ1-3
D gene: NA
clone size: NA
V gene: TRBV7-9
CDR3 protein: CASSKSWGLSGNTIYF
CDR3 DNA: TGTGCCAGCAGTAAATCCTGGGGGCTCTCTGGAAACACCATATATTTT

J gene: TRBJ1-5
D gene: TRBD1
clone size: NA
V gene: TRBV6-6
CDR3 protein: CASSYSTGGAGQPQHF
CDR3 DNA: TGTGCCAGCAGTTACTCGACAGGGGGCGCGGGCCAGCCCCAGCATTTT

J gene: TRBJ1-1
D gene: NA
clone size: NA
V gene: TRBV7-9
CDR3 protein: CASSLGQYTTQAEAFF
CDR3 DNA: TGTGCCAGCAGCTTAGGACAGTACACCACCCAGGCTGAAGCTTTCTTT

J gene: TRBJ2-7
D gene: NA
clone size: NA
V gene: TRBV28
CDR3 protein: CASISAAGEQYF
CDR3 DNA: TGTGCCAGCATTTCCGCCGCAGGAGAGCAGTACTTC

J gene: TRBJ2-2
D gene: TRBD1
clone size: NA
V gene: TRBV28
CDR3 protein: CASSFQGTGGRTGELFF
CDR3 DNA: TGTGCCAGCAGTTTCCAAGGGACAGGGGGACGGACCGGGGAGCTGTTTTTT

J gene: TRBJ1-1
D gene: TRBD1
clone size: NA
V gene: TRBV27
CDR3 protein: CASSSFVGDRVNTEAFF
CDR3 DNA: TGTGCCAGCAGTTCCTTTGTGGGGGACAGGGTGAACACTGAAGCTTTCTTT

J gene: TRBJ1-4
D gene: NA
clone size: NA
V gene: TRBV18
CDR3 protein: CASSPGRGKANEKLFF
CDR3 DNA: TGTGCCAGCTCACCAGGTAGAGGGAAGGCTAATGAAAAACTGTTTTTT

J gene: TRBJ2-4
D gene: TRBD2
clone size: NA
V gene: TRBV3-1/TRBV3-2
CDR3 protein: CASSQRGAGVLVNIQYF
CDR3 DNA: TGTGCCAGCAGCCAAAGGGGAGCGGGAGTTCTTGTTAACATTCAGTACTTC

J gene: TRBJ2-7
D gene: NA
clone size: NA
V gene: TRBV28
CDR3 protein: CASRGLRKTYEQYF
CDR3 DNA: TGTGCCAGCAGAGGACTGAGAAAAACCTACGAGCAGTACTTC

J gene: TRBJ1-4
D gene: NA
clone size: NA
V gene: TRBV28
CDR3 protein: CASSLFGVLAANEKLFF
CDR3 DNA: TGTGCCAGCAGTTTGTTCGGAGTGCTGGCGGCTAATGAAAAACTGTTTTTT

J gene: TRBJ2-1
D gene: NA
clone size: NA
V gene: TRBV12-3/TRBV12-4
CDR3 protein: CASSFNNEQFF
CDR3 DNA: TGTGCCAGCAGTTTTAACAATGAGCAGTTCTTC

J gene: TRBJ2-3
D gene: NA
clone size: NA
V gene: TRBV6-5
CDR3 protein: CASSYVPPETNTQYF
CDR3 DNA: TGTGCCAGCAGTTACGTCCCCCCAGAGACTAATACGCAGTATTTT

J gene: TRBJ1-5
D gene: NA
clone size: NA
V gene: TRBV7-9
CDR3 protein: CASSLGLPGERNQPQHF
CDR3 DNA: TGTGCCAGCAGCTTAGGTTTACCGGGAGAGAGAAATCAGCCCCAGCATTTT

J gene: TRBJ2-3
D gene: TRBD1
clone size: NA
V gene: TRBV28
CDR3 protein: CASSPLGQGEDTQYF
CDR3 DNA: TGTGCCAGCAGCCCTCTCGGACAGGGAGAAGATACGCAGTATTTT

J gene: TRBJ1-2
D gene: NA
clone size: NA
V gene: TRBV11-2
CDR3 protein: CASSLRPSFFNYGHTF
CDR3 DNA: TGTGCCAGCAGCTTACGGCCTTCCTTCTTTAACTATGGCCACACCTTC

J gene: TRBJ1-1
D gene: TRBD1
clone size: NA
V gene: TRBV6-6
CDR3 protein: CASSRLGQGANTEAFF
CDR3 DNA: TGTGCCAGCAGTCGATTAGGACAGGGGGCGAACACTGAAGCTTTCTTT

J gene: TRBJ2-1
D gene: TRBD2
clone size: NA
V gene: TRBV2
CDR3 protein: CASSEAGGPVGEQFF
CDR3 DNA: TGTGCCAGCAGTGAAGCGGGAGGGCCGGTCGGTGAGCAGTTCTTC

J gene: TRBJ2-5
D gene: NA
clone size: NA
V gene: TRBV27
CDR3 protein: CASSYTGPETQYF
CDR3 DNA: TGTGCCAGCAGTTATACCGGTCCAGAGACCCAGTACTTC

J gene: TRBJ2-3
D gene: TRBD2
clone size: NA
V gene: TRBV2
CDR3 protein: CASSPRGGRAADTQYF
CDR3 DNA: TGTGCCAGCAGTCCCCGCGGCGGGAGGGCAGCGGATACGCAGTATTTT

J gene: TRBJ2-1
D gene: TRBD2
clone size: NA
V gene: TRBV27
CDR3 protein: CASSFPTSGGSVDYNEQFF
CDR3 DNA: TGTGCCAGCAGTTTTCCGACTAGCGGGGGGAGTGTGGACTACAATGAGCAGTTCTTC

J gene: TRBJ1-5
D gene: TRBD1
clone size: NA
V gene: TRBV2
CDR3 protein: CASREGAFSNQPQHF
CDR3 DNA: TGTGCCAGCAGAGAGGGGGCGTTTAGCAATCAGCCCCAGCATTTT

J gene: TRBJ1-2
D gene: NA
clone size: few
V gene: TRBV11-3
CDR3 protein: CASSSSIGGATNYGYTF
CDR3 DNA: TGTGCCAGCAGCTCCTCCATCGGGGGGGCAACTAACTATGGCTACACCTTC

J gene: TRBJ1-1
D gene: NA
clone size: NA
V gene: TRBV30
CDR3 protein: CAWTSQANEAFF
CDR3 DNA: TGTGCCTGGACTTCACAGGCTAATGAAGCTTTCTTT

J gene: TRBJ1-1
D gene: TRBD1
clone size: NA
V gene: TRBV5-1
CDR3 protein: CASSASGTVFEAFF
CDR3 DNA: TGCGCCAGCAGCGCATCCGGGACAGTATTTGAAGCTTTCTTT

J gene: TRBJ1-2
D gene: NA
clone size: NA
V gene: TRBV19
CDR3 protein: CATLRGLMDGYTF
CDR3 DNA: TGTGCCACCCTCCGGGGGTTGATGGATGGCTACACCTTC

J gene: TRBJ1-2
D gene: TRBD1
clone size: NA
V gene: TRBV30
CDR3 protein: CAWSAGTGDLGLYGYTF
CDR3 DNA: TGTGCCTGGAGTGCCGGGACAGGGGATTTGGGATTATACGGCTACACCTTC

J gene: TRBJ2-1
D gene: TRBD1
clone size: NA
V gene: TRBV24-1
CDR3 protein: CATSARTGVKVDEQFF
CDR3 DNA: TGTGCCACCAGTGCCAGGACAGGGGTCAAGGTGGATGAGCAGTTCTTC

J gene: TRBJ2-1
D gene: TRBD1
clone size: NA
V gene: TRBV4-2
CDR3 protein: CASSQYGQGEYNEQFF
CDR3 DNA: TGTGCCAGCAGCCAATATGGACAGGGGGAATACAATGAGCAGTTCTTC

J gene: TRBJ1-3
D gene: NA
clone size: NA
V gene: TRBV5-1
CDR3 protein: CASSSGLTRSGNTIYF
CDR3 DNA: TGCGCCAGCAGCTCAGGGCTGACTAGGTCTGGAAACACCATATATTTT